This TCR beta chain was obtained from a study of cytomegalovirus exposure and HLA in healthy donors (dated by TCRdb to between 2016 and 2019). About the investigation overall: An earlier analysis of roughly 500 of the donors reported 250 to 350 Gb of sequence data and 90 million to 120 million unique TCR beta sequences obtained from roughly 180 million T cells. An early release covering around 630 HLA-typed donors comprised 250 to 350 gigabases of sequencing data and about 90 million unique TCR sequences. The genetic ancestry cluster associated with self-reported Caucasian donors included about 81% of the roughly 400 genotyped donors. The aim of the study was to test whether cataloging public T cell receptors could identify signatures of past pathogen exposure. The study used immunosequencing to profile the T cell repertoires of several hundred subjects and linked those repertoires to cytomegalovirus serostatus. Besides the first cohort of hundreds of subjects, a separate validation cohort made up of roughly 130 different subjects was used. High-throughput TCR immunosequencing, statistical association of individual TCRs with disease status, and machine learning were combined to predict cytomegalovirus infection status. A later analysis re-examined previously published TCR beta repertoires from about 700 donors and added high-resolution HLA genotyping to investigate patterns of TCR occurrence. In the later analysis, no new phenotypic data were used to find candidate immune exposures; instead, reliance was placed on TCR beta sequences and their occurrence across donors. To decide whether each TCR beta V gene segment behaved as functional or pseudogenic, an earlier analysis of approximately 620 of the donors relied on high-throughput TCR beta sequencing. Donor age, sex, ethnicity and CMV serostatus were compiled together with the repertoire data. A later genetic analysis used genome-wide SNP genotypes for about 60% of the 666 donors, treating that subset as a discovery cohort. All discovery cohort repertoires had been generated on a single sequencing platform. Both class I and class II loci were covered by HLA typing, at four-digit resolution. The number of donors typed differed by locus, with about 629-640 for A, B, C, DRB1 and DQB1, more than 500 for DQA1, approximately 570 for DPA1, and over 400 for DPB1. Several DR-DQ haplotypes were handled as single units for association and clustering, since linkage in the cohort was strong. Among over 350 genotyped donors of the cohort, an average of around 240,000 unique TCR beta nucleotide sequences were sequenced per donor, around 20% of them non-productive.

Study-level results and caveats: The only immune exposure information available for the cohort was CMV serostatus. A cluster of highly shared sequence variants was judged likely to be a technical artifact of the sequencing pipeline. Linkage disequilibrium might explain the correlated functional status among segregating V segments, but an unknown experimental factor could not be excluded. In this cohort, only TCR beta chains were sequenced, and detectable features were limited by the absence of alpha or paired-chain data. A further reported finding was that TCR beta sequences accurately predicted the HLA-A and HLA-B alleles for most subjects in the first cohort. A later genetic analysis associated a missense DCLRE1C variant with V-gene and J-gene trimming of TCR beta chains, and an independent cohort replicated the association. A later analysis found that TCR association rates varied across HLA loci, with DRB1 alleles showing the most associated TCRs and HLA-C alleles the fewest. According to the authors, the approach could potentially be generalized to other disease states and immunological phenotypes. In an earlier analysis of several hundred of the donors, most TCR beta V segments were observed in productive rearrangements about 87% or about 30% of the time, broadly matching IMGT annotations. The 87-base-pair reads could not distinguish some IMGT-functional V segments, including TRBV6-2 and TRBV6-3, so those segments were excluded. In a later analysis, HLA-associated TCR beta chains showed more clonal expansion and lower generation probabilities than non-associated chains that were equally common. While some public TCRs were present in many individuals, most TCR sequences turned up only very rarely across donors. A later analysis found that most CMV-associated TCR beta chains appeared HLA-restricted, with HLA associations seemingly driven largely by CMV exposure. According to a later analysis, parvovirus B19, influenza, CMV and Epstein-Barr virus appeared linked to several top co-occurrence clusters. Because some donors lacked HLA typing at each locus, the association tests relied only on the typed subset. Specific HLA alleles were associated with more than 15,000 TCR beta sequences at a false discovery rate of 0.05 in a later analysis. The classifier was reported to diagnose cytomegalovirus status with high specificity and sensitivity in both the original and validation cohorts. According to a later genetic analysis, donors in an Asian-associated ancestry cluster had fewer N-insertions in productive TCRs than the roughly 670-donor mean. Sequencing depth was assumed to be roughly uniform across donors in the presence/absence analyses, though that assumption may not hold. In vitro tests confirmed that a few of the cytomegalovirus-associated TCR beta chains recognize cytomegalovirus antigens. The study gave a list of some 150 TCR beta chains associated with cytomegalovirus. Some 15 rarely observed V segments, including chromosome 9 orphons, were excluded from the earlier analysis of some 590 of the donors because counts were too low. When HLA alleles, especially DR and DQ, strongly co-occurred, attributing TCR associations to individual alleles was difficult.

Library construction relied on the immunoSEQ multiplex PCR assay. For the multiplex PCR, a mixture combining 60 forward primers for TCR Vbeta segments and 13 reverse primers for TCR Jbeta segments was used. The CDR3 region of rearranged TCR beta genes was amplified from genomic DNA by a multiplex PCR assay. On the Illumina HiSeq System, the amplified TCR beta libraries were sequenced as 87-base-pair reads. The paper's processing steps were these. Across the roughly 600 repertoires, a later analysis counted 80 million or so unique TCR beta chains, 9.5 million to 12 million of which were shared by at least two donors. Raw reads were error-corrected and collapsed into unique sequences with a nearest-neighbor algorithm that merged closely related sequences to remove PCR and sequencing errors. To assign V, D and J gene segments, CDR3 sequences were aligned to IMGT reference sequences. For a sequence to be retained, a match of at least six nucleotides to both a V gene segment and a J gene segment was required. Rearrangements were called productive when the CDR3 lacked stop codons and stayed in frame with V and J; all others were non-productive. CDR3 was defined by IMGT convention, running from the second conserved V-encoded cysteine to the conserved J-encoded phenylalanine. Sequences without an unambiguous match to a single V gene segment were excluded from the earlier analysis of a few hundred of the donors. An earlier analysis of fewer than 650 of the donors classified V segments as functional when productive rearrangements were above 56.7% and as segregating when the standard deviation between donors was above 5%. To diagnose cytomegalovirus status from the catalog of TCR beta chain sequences, a statistical classification framework was built. A later analysis assigned V and J genes by comparing TCR nucleotide sequences with IMGT/GENE-DB human TR gene sequences. A later analysis assigned CDR3 sequences and most-parsimonious VDJ recombination scenarios with the TCRdist pipeline. In a later analysis, each TCR beta chain was defined by its CDR3 amino acid sequence together with its V-gene family, and reads lacking a unique V-gene family were excluded. In a later analysis, a few hundred highly shared, low-generation-probability nucleotide sequences were removed to address suspected cross-contamination and a sequencing artifact. For each public chain, a later analysis derived a clonal expansion index from normalized ranks of inferred template counts within each repertoire. Generation probabilities in a later analysis came from a VDJ recombination model fitted to out-of-frame rearrangements, and those results were checked against IGoR. In a later analysis, TCR-TCR, TCR-HLA and TCR-CMV co-occurrence was scored with hypergeometric tests, and a repertoire-size bias correction was applied to TCR pairs. In a later analysis, false discovery rates were estimated by permuting HLA or CMV assignments 20 times. In a later analysis, co-occurring TCRs were grouped using DBSCAN, with TCRdist sequence similarity added in when clustering inside HLA-allele-positive subsets. Repertoires with fewer than 30,000 or more than 120,000 public chains, plus five repertoires with anomalous nucleotide sharing, were excluded from co-occurrence clustering. The immuneACCESS repertoire file appears here via TCRdb, limited to in-frame rearrangements. These files lack a portion of the clones; in checked studies, under half of the deficit traces to unresolved V genes, and the cause of the others is not known. V, J and clone size are taken as reported in that table, and D and trimming were inferred from the DNA itself. The record for this sample contains around 70,000 clones. The top ten hold roughly 5.2% of the sample.

A note on this clone: The antigen it recognizes is unknown.

Inclusive of the bounding cysteine and phenylalanine, the CDR3 is 15 residues long. Of all the DNA, just the CDR3 is kept, 45 bases in frame from base 1. Trimming removed 5 bases from V and 2 bases from J, leaving 13 bases between the germline ends. The germline V gene (reference sequence) specifies LNHDA as CDR1 and SQIVND as CDR2. The cohort was made up of approximately 670 healthy bone marrow donors. All cohort members were sampled while nominally healthy, although unrecorded immune exposures were likely present. The donor was CMV seropositive and was included in the group of some 290 seropositive cohort members. A peripheral blood sample was provided by each donor, and peripheral blood mononuclear cells were used for TCR beta sequencing. Genomic DNA extraction from the blood cell samples was performed with the Qiagen DNeasy Blood Extraction Kit.

Recombination connected TRBV19 to TRBJ1-3, with TRBD1 perhaps the D gene, on 6 matching bases. The sequence came from a woman aged 40-49 years in good health and CMV-seropositive. Input material: PBMCs. In nucleotide form, the sequence is TGTGCCAGTAGTTCTTCAGGGGAACCTGGAAACACCATATATTTT. Translated, this gives CASSSSGEPGNTIYF.